The sequence of this T cell receptor beta chain was determined in a study of human T cells and chemical hapten exposure. This clonotype has more than one count but fewer than ten. Germline V gives CDR1 MDHEN, CDR2 SYDVKM. The CDR3 is made up of 18 amino acids. The V gene end was trimmed by 5 bases and the J gene end by 9 bases; junction bases not matched to a gene: 16. TCRdb re-analysed the RACE reads in MiXCR, keeping a single row per CDR3 protein. The sample yields over 100,000 distinct CDR3 sequences, approximately 9.5% seen once. Specified time point: healthy volunteer bleed at 2 weeks. It was from unfractionated whole blood that total RNA was extracted.

The TCR comes from a male donor in good health. Some clones in this sample may be carry-over from other donors' samples. The chain has TRBV28 and TRBJ2-1; 13 nucleotides line up with TRBD2. The specimen was whole blood. CDR3 amino acids: CASSPGLAGELAGGEQFF. DNA for the CDR3: TGTGCCAGCAGTCCTGGACTAGCGGGAGAGCTAGCGGGGGGTGAGCAGTTCTTC.